This TCR beta chain was recovered during a study of blood T cell repertoires in COVID-19. On the study more broadly: Acute and convalescent COVID-19 samples came from the United States, Italy and Spain.

As originally analysed: Scientists estimated how many nucleated cells there were by amplifying reference gene primers. Libraries were prepared by immunoSEQ multiplex PCR; TCRdb keeps only in-frame clonotypes and omits some of them. From that table come the V and J calls and clone size; the DNA was used to work out D and trimming. The data show some 310,000 clones, under 90% seen once. The germline V gene has CDR1 SGHNT and CDR2 YYREEE (reference sequence). The junction had 19 bases not matched to a gene; V was cut back by 4 bases and J by 6 bases. CDR3 length: 18 residues. The study recruited people aged roughly 18 to 95 years across more than 20 US areas. Which cohort a participant joined came from the clinical history participants gave. This clone was seen more than once but under ten times.

V usage is TRBV5-4 and J usage is TRBJ1-2, with TRBD1 matching over 9 bases. This TCR came from a woman in her 30s who had recovered from COVID-19. Sequencing was performed on PBMCs or T cells enriched from blood (not recorded which). The CDR3 sequence is CASSPKPYTGTGIHGYTF. For the CDR3, the DNA is TGTGCCAGCAGCCCGAAACCCTACACAGGGACAGGGATCCATGGCTACACCTTC. The full variable domain, rest sourced from reference TRBV5-4 and TRBJ1-2, is ETGVTQSPTHLIKTRGQQVTLRCSSQSGHNTVSWYQQALGQGPQFIFQYYREEENGRGNFPPRFSGLQFPNYSSELNVNALELDDSALYLCASSPKPYTGTGIHGYTFGSGTRLTVV.